One and the same sample provided the 9 T cell receptor beta chains below, sequenced in a study of sequential checkpoint blockade in melanoma. As to treatment: randomized to nivolumab then ipilimumab (arm A) or the reverse (arm B). The repertoire was sequenced with immunoSEQ multiplex PCR; TCRdb's copy has only in-frame clones and lacks some. The table includes roughly 6,900 clones, roughly 74% detected once. The input for sequencing was CD8+ T cells sorted from blood (inferred from file names), taken from a patient given nivolumab and ipilimumab in sequence. The receptors originated from a human donor with melanoma.

This sequence joins TRBV4-1 and TRBJ2-7; D ambiguous. This CDR3 comprises 15 residues. V gave up 1 base and J gave up 2 bases, with 12 bases separating them. Per germline, CDR1 MGHRA and CDR2 YSYEKL. CDR3: CASSQVYSPTYEQYF. The CDR3, as DNA: TGCGCCAGCAGCCAAGTATACAGCCCAACCTACGAGCAGTACTTC.

This clone was recorded once. The chain recombines TRBV27 with TRBJ2-7; no reliable D call. The CDR3 contains 13 residues. The V gene lost 3 bases and the J gene lost 3 bases, with 9 bases spanning the gap. The germline CDR1 and CDR2 sequences are MNHEY and SMNVEV (reference sequence). The DNA for the CDR3 is TGTGCCAGCAGTTTTGGCAGGCGCTACGAGCAGTACTTC. This gives the protein CASSFGRRYEQYF.

For this clone: The same CDR3 can be traced to other DNA sequences in this sample. The V gene is TRBV9, the J gene TRBJ2-1, with D unresolved. CDR1 SGDLS and CDR2 YYNGEE come from the germline V gene. V was cut by 0 bases and J by 2 bases, with 9 bases left in between. The CDR3 is made up of 15 amino acids. This chain's CDR3 is CASSVERWAYNEQFF. In DNA, the CDR3 is TGTGCCAGCAGCGTAGAGAGGTGGGCCTACAATGAGCAGTTCTTC. The complete variable domain, with remaining parts taken from reference TRBV9 and TRBJ2-1, reads DSGVTQTPKHLITATGQRVTLRCSPRSGDLSVYWYQQSLDQGLQFLIQYYNGEERAKGNILERFSAQQFPDLHSELNLSSLELGDSALYFCASSVERWAYNEQFFGPGTRLTVL.

A few counts support this clone. Other DNA sequences within the sample encode an identical CDR3. In DNA form, the CDR3 reads TGTGCCAGCAGTCCTAGCGGGAGGGAAGAGACCCAGTACTTC. As protein: CASSPSGREETQYF. The chain joins TRBV9 to TRBJ2-5; TRBD2 aligns across 12 bases. From germline, CDR1 is SGDLS and CDR2 YYNGEE. J lost 3 bases, V lost 5 bases, and 2 bases had no gene match. The CDR3 loop spans 14 amino acids.

The chain is built from TRBV27 and TRBJ1-2; D not resolved. Germline V gives CDR1 MNHEY, CDR2 SMNVEV (reference sequence). The CDR3 extends over 16 amino acids. V lost 2 bases to trimming and J lost 5 bases, with 18 bases between them. CDR3 sequence (DNA): TGTGCCAGCAGTTTAGGAAGGCCGGGAGGGAGGTATGGCTACACCTTC. Its protein product is CASSLGRPGGRYGYTF.

A few counts support this clone. V gene TRBV6-4 combines with J gene TRBJ2-7, with D tentatively TRBD1 (6 bases). The CDR3 covers 14 residues. Germline V gene sequence: CDR1 MRHNA, CDR2 SNTAGT. Trimming removed 5 bases at V and 4 bases at J, with 15 bases between. CDR3: CASSYATGMYEQYF. The CDR3 coding sequence is TGTGCCAGCAGTTACGCAACAGGGATGTACGAGCAGTACTTC.

The chain recombines TRBV27 with TRBJ2-5; D possibly corresponds to TRBD1 (6 bases). The CDR3 totals 14 residues. Germline CDR1 and CDR2: MNHEY and SMNVEV (reference sequence). Trimming left V 6 bases short and J 4 bases short, with 15 bases between. The DNA of the CDR3 is TGTGCCAGCAGACCCTTAACAGGGTTAGAGACCCAGTACTTC. Protein: CASRPLTGLETQYF.

V usage is TRBV4-1 and J usage is TRBJ2-7, with 8 nucleotides matching TRBD1. The CDR3 runs 16 residues. Trimming took 6 bases from V and 2 from J; bases not matched to a gene: 12. CDR1 and CDR2 from the germline V gene are MGHRA and YSYEKL. The CDR3 nucleotides are TGCGCCAGCAGTCCAACTCCCGGGACAGGAGCCTACGAGCAGTACTTC. Translation: CASSPTPGTGAYEQYF.

J is TRBJ2-7 and V is TRBV7-6; D gene unclear. Germline-derived CDR1 and CDR2 are SGHVS and FNYEAQ. V shed 1 base and J shed 5 bases, with 12 bases lying between them. There are 14 residues in the CDR3. DNA for the CDR3: TGTGCCAGCAGCTTAGGGGCGAGACGTGACGAGCAGTACTTC. It encodes CASSLGARRDEQYF.